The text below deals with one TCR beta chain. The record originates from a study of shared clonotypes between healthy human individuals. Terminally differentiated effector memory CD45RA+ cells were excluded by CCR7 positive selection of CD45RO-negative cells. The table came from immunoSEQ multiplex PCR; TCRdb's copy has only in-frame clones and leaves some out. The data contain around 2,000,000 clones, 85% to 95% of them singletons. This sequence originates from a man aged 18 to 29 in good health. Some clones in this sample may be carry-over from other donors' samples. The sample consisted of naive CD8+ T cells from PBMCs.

Here the CDR3 DNA reads TGTGCCAGCAGTTCTTTGGTCCAAACCACCTACGAGCAGTACTTC. Protein product: CASSSLVQTTYEQYF. The chain combines TRBV28 with TRBJ2-7; no firm D call. The germline V gene encodes CDR1 MDHEN and CDR2 SYDVKM. Between the trimmed V and J ends, which lost 4 bases and 2 bases, there was a span of 15 bases. CDR3 length equals 15 residues.